This TCR beta chain was recorded in a study of blood T cell repertoires in COVID-19. As for the study in general: Material from acute and convalescent COVID-19 was sourced from the United States, Italy and Spain.

The CDR3 is 15 amino acids. The V and J ends lost 4 bases and 8 bases, in that order; junction bases with no gene match: 11. Germline lookup yields CDR1 LNHDA and CDR2 SQIVND (reference sequence). Original analysis: Reference gene primer amplification gave estimated nucleated cell counts. Libraries were prepared by immunoSEQ multiplex PCR; TCRdb keeps only in-frame clonotypes and omits some of them. D and trimming were read from the DNA, whereas the V and J calls and clone size are those reported in that table. The table records 210,000 or so clones, 86% of them present only once. V usage is TRBV19 and J usage is TRBJ1-1; 9 bases fit TRBD1. This TCR came from a man aged 45-65 years with acute or convalescent COVID-19. The sample comprised peripheral blood. CDR3 coding DNA: TGTGCCAGTAGTACCTATCTATGGGGACAGGGAGAAGCTTTCTTT. It encodes CASSTYLWGQGEAFF.